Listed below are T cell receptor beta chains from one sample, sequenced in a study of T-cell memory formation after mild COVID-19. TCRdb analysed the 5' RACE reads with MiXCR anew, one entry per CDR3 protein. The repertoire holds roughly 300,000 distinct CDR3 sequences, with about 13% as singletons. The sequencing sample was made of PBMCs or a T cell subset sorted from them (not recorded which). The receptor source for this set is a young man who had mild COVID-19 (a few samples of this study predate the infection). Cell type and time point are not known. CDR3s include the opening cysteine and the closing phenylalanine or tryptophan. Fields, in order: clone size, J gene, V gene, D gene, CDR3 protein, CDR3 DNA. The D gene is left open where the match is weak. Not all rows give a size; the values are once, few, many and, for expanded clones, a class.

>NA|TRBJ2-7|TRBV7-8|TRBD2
CASTRIAGGDGQYF
TGTGCCAGCACCCGAATAGCGGGGGGTGACGGGCAGTACTTC
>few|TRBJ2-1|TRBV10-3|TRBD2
CAISLRTSEGEQFF
TGTGCCATCAGCCTTCGGACTAGCGAGGGTGAGCAGTTCTTC
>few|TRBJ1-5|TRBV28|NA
CASSDWDQPQHF
TGTGCCAGCAGCGATTGGGATCAGCCCCAGCATTTT
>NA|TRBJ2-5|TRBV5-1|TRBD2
CASSPLAGGDQETQYF
TGCGCCAGCAGCCCCCTAGCGGGGGGCGATCAAGAGACCCAGTACTTC
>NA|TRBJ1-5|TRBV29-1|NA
CSEGRGRNQPQHF
TGCAGCGAGGGGAGGGGCCGCAATCAGCCCCAGCATTTT
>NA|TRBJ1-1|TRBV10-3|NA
CAIRQGPDTEAFF
TGTGCCATCAGGCAGGGGCCCGACACTGAAGCTTTCTTT
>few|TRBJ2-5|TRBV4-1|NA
CASSPSLSSEETQYF
TGCGCCAGCAGCCCGAGCCTATCTAGTGAAGAGACCCAGTACTTC
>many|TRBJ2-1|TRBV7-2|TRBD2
CASSLYAGGKFF
TGTGCCAGCAGCTTATATGCGGGGGGAAAGTTCTTC
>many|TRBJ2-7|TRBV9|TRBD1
CASSVAGTGPYEQYF
TGTGCCAGCAGCGTAGCCGGGACAGGGCCCTACGAGCAGTACTTC
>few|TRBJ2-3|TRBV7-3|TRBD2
CASRTTSGTDTQYF
TGTGCCAGCAGGACTACTAGCGGCACAGATACGCAGTATTTT
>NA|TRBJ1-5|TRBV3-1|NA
CASSQSLSHQPQHF
TGTGCCAGCAGCCAATCTTTGAGTCATCAGCCCCAGCATTTT
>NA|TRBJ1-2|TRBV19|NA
CATGPPNYGYTF
TGTGCCACTGGGCCACCTAACTATGGCTACACCTTC
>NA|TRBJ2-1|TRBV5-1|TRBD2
CASSLTSGGSSYNEQFF
TGCGCCAGCAGCCTGACTAGCGGGGGGAGCTCCTACAATGAGCAGTTCTTC
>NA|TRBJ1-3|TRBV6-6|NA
CASTGNTIYF
TGTGCCAGCACTGGAAACACCATATATTTT
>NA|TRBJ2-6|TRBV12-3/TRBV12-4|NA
CASSLLSGVNVLTF
TGTGCCAGCAGTTTACTCTCTGGGGTCAACGTCCTGACTTTC
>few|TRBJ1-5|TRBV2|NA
CASSETANQPQHF
TGTGCCAGCAGTGAGACAGCTAATCAGCCCCAGCATTTT
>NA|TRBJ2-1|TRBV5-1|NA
CASSRPANEQFF
TGCGCCAGCAGCCGACCGGCAAATGAGCAGTTCTTC
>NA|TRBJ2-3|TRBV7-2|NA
CASSSGTVSTDTQYF
TGTGCCAGCAGCTCCGGGACTGTGAGCACAGATACGCAGTATTTT
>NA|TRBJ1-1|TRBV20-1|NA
CSALAGGTEAFF
TGCAGTGCTCTCGCCGGGGGGACTGAAGCTTTCTTT
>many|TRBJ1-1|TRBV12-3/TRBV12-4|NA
CASSIVGNTEAFF
TGTGCCAGCAGTATCGTTGGGAACACTGAAGCTTTCTTT
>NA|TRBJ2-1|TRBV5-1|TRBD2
CASSSLSGGRDNEQFF
TGCGCCAGCAGCTCCTTAAGCGGGGGCCGGGACAATGAGCAGTTCTTC
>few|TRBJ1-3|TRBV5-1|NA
CASSLDPGQSSGNTIYF
TGCGCCAGCAGCCTAGACCCGGGACAAAGCTCTGGAAACACCATATATTTT
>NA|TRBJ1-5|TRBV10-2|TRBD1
CASSSGTVDNSNQPQHF
TGCGCCAGCAGTTCCGGGACAGTCGATAATAGCAATCAGCCCCAGCATTTT
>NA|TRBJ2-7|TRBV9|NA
CASSEAPDTYEQYF
TGTGCCAGCAGCGAGGCCCCCGATACGTACGAGCAGTACTTC
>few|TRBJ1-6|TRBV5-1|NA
CASSSGRGAKSPLHF
TGCGCCAGCAGCTCGGGACGGGGGGCGAAGTCACCCCTCCACTTT
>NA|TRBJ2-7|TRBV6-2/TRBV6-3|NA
CASSYSKDNSYEQYF
TGTGCCAGCAGTTACTCGAAGGACAACTCCTACGAGCAGTACTTC
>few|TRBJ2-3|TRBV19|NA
CASSMRSGRTTDTQYF
TGTGCCAGTAGTATGAGGTCAGGGCGGACTACAGATACGCAGTATTTT
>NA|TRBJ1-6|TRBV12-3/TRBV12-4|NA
CASSPTPSSPLHF
TGTGCCAGCAGCCCCACCCCGAGTTCACCCCTCCACTTT
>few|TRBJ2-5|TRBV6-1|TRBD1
CASSEQSGQGGETQYF
TGTGCCAGCAGTGAACAGTCTGGACAGGGGGGAGAGACCCAGTACTTC
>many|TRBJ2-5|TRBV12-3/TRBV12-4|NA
CASGLDQETQYF
TGTGCCAGCGGGCTAGACCAAGAGACCCAGTACTTC
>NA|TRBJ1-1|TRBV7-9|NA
CASSLSRGGTEAFF
TGTGCCAGCAGCTTGAGTCGGGGGGGCACTGAAGCTTTCTTT
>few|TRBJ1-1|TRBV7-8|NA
CASSLVGGGIGTEAFF
TGTGCCAGCAGCTTAGTGGGCGGAGGGATAGGCACTGAAGCTTTCTTT
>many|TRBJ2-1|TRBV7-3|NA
CASSLTGGTYNEQFF
TGTGCCAGCAGCTTAACCGGGGGTACCTACAATGAGCAGTTCTTC
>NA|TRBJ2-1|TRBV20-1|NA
CSARGRSSSYNEQFF
TGCAGTGCTAGAGGCAGATCTAGCTCCTACAATGAGCAGTTCTTC
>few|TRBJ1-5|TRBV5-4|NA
CARGTRIIKNQPQHF
TGTGCCAGGGGAACCAGGATTATAAAAAATCAGCCCCAGCATTTT
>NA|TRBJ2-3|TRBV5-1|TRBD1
CASSDRGVTDTQYF
TGCGCCAGTTCGGACAGGGGAGTCACAGATACGCAGTATTTT
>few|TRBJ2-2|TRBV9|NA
CASSVDEGGRLAGELFF
TGTGCCAGCAGCGTAGACGAGGGGGGCCGTCTGGCCGGGGAGCTGTTTTTT
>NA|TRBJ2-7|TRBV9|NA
CASSVTPSDYYEQYF
TGTGCCAGCAGCGTAACCCCATCTGACTACTACGAGCAGTACTTC
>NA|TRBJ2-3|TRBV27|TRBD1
CASSTYRGQADTQYF
TGTGCCAGCAGTACCTACAGGGGGCAGGCAGATACGCAGTATTTT
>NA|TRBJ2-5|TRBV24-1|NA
CATSDRKAGTQETQYF
TGTGCCACCAGTGACCGGAAGGCGGGGACCCAAGAGACCCAGTACTTC
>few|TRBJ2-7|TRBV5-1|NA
CASSSLYGETGIAEQYF
TGCGCCAGCAGCTCCTTGTATGGCGAGACAGGTATCGCCGAGCAGTACTTC
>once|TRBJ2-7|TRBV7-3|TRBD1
CASSLRQGGDEQYF
TGTGCCAGCAGCTTAAGACAGGGCGGCGACGAGCAGTACTTC
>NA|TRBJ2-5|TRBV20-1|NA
CSARAPSPPSYQETQYF
TGCAGTGCCCGCGCCCCTAGCCCACCATCGTACCAAGAGACCCAGTACTTC
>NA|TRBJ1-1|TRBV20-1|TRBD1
CSDYRGSSPGAFF
TGCAGTGATTACAGGGGCAGCTCCCCCGGAGCTTTCTTT